The sequence of this TCR beta chain was determined in a study of blood T cell repertoires in COVID-19. Overall study: Material from acute and convalescent COVID-19 was sourced from the United States, Italy and Spain. Sources were T cells, B-cell-depleted T cells, or PBMCs; the material itself was cDNA or gDNA.

V lost 2 bases and J 7 bases, leaving 14 bases between the germline ends. Germline-derived CDR1 and CDR2 are SGHTA and FQGNSA. The CDR3 runs to 14 residues. Authors' analysis steps: By means of reference gene primer amplification, nucleated cell counts were estimated. Some clones are missing from TCRdb's copy, which holds only in-frame ones; the method was immunoSEQ multiplex PCR. That table furnishes V, J and clone size, whereas the DNA furnished D and trimming. The sample consists of approximately 90,000 clones, 70% to 90% of them appearing once. The receptor was isolated from a man between 60 and 70 years old with acute or convalescent COVID-19. The sample was peripheral blood. The chain uses TRBV7-2 and TRBJ1-2; D gene uncertain. CDR3 DNA: TGTGCCAGCAGCTTAAGGCGGTTCGTGTTTGGCTACACCTTC. Residues: CASSLRRFVFGYTF.